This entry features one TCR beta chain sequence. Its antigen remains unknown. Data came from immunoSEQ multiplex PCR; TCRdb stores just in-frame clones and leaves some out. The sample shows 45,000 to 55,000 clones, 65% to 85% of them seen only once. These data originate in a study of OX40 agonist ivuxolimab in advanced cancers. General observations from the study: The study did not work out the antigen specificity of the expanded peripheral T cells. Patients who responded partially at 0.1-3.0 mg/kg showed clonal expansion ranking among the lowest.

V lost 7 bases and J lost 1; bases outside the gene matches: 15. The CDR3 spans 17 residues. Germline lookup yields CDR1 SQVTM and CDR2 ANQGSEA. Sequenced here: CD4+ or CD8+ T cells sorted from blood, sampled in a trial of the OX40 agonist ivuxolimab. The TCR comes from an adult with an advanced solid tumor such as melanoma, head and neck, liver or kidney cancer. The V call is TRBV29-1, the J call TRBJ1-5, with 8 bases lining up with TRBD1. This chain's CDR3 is CSAQVSQGVGSNQPQHF. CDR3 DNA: TGCAGCGCTCAGGTTTCACAGGGGGTAGGGAGCAATCAGCCCCAGCATTTT.